Each of the 28 T cell receptor beta chains below was sequenced from the same sample in a study of blood T cells in healthy people across ages. Using a J-beta primer mix together with a sample-barcoded 5' primer, a second PCR was run for roughly 7 to 12 cycles. TCRdb fed the 5' RACE reads into MiXCR, producing one record per CDR3 protein. The repertoire consists of approximately 290,000 distinct CDR3 sequences, with less than 30% occurring once and the leading ten covering approximately 30%. The sample comprised blood. The receptors come from a woman aged 70-85 years in good health.

The chain links TRBV29-1 to TRBJ2-1; tentative D call: TRBD2 (5 bases). Germline assignment: CDR1 SQVTM and CDR2 ANQGSEA. This CDR3 has 15 amino acids. V was pared by 0 bases and J by 0 bases, with 9 bases between. Here the CDR3 reads CSVEERRSSYNEQFF. The CDR3 DNA is TGCAGCGTTGAAGAACGGAGGAGCTCCTACAATGAGCAGTTCTTC.

The V call is TRBV5-5, the J call TRBJ2-5; TRBD1 matches 11 bases. The CDR3 has 17 residues. After removal of 3 bases from V and 5 bases from J, the junction contained 12 bases not matched to a gene. Germline CDR1 and CDR2: SGHKS and YYEKEE (reference sequence). DNA of the CDR3: TGTGCCAGCAGCTCGCGACCGGGACAGGGGGACTATGAGACCCAGTACTTC. Translating it yields CASSSRPGQGDYETQYF.

This clonotype was seen many times. V is TRBV29-1 and J is TRBJ2-7; TRBD2 matches at 7 bases. The CDR3 has 13 amino acids. CDR1 and CDR2 from the germline V gene are SQVTM and ANQGSEA. V lost 1 base to trimming and J lost 2 bases; unmatched junction nucleotides: 2. The CDR3 bases are TGCAGCGTTGAAGGGGAGGGGACCTACGAGCAGTACTTC. Its translation: CSVEGEGTYEQYF.

This clonotype has only a few counts. The chain joins TRBV21-1 to TRBJ2-4; no DNA check was done on the table's D call, TRBD2. TRBV21-1 is recorded as a pseudogene. This CDR3 is 15 amino acids long. The CDR3 loop is CASSDGPSGENIRYF. For the CDR3, the DNA is TGTGCCAGCAGCGACGGGCCCTCAGGGGAGAACATTCGGTACTTC.

The V gene is TRBV21-1, the J gene TRBJ2-7; TRBD2, the D gene given by the table, was not confirmed from the DNA. TRBV21-1 is an annotated pseudogene. CDR3 size: 16 residues. The CDR3 bases are TGTGCCAGCAGCAAAGAAGGGCTAGCGGGGCACTACGAGCAGTACTTC. Translating gives CASSKEGLAGHYEQYF.

The V call is TRBV5-1, the J call TRBJ2-3; D not certain. The CDR3 covers 15 residues. The ends were cut back, 0 bases at V and 0 bases at J, with 8 bases in the middle. In germline, CDR1 is SGHRS, CDR2 YFSETQ. The CDR3 bases are TGCGCCAGCAGCTTGGATCGCCCTAGCACAGATACGCAGTATTTT. It encodes CASSLDRPSTDTQYF.

This clonotype was seen many times. The chain carries TRBV3-1 and TRBJ2-7, with D uncertain. Germline V lookup: CDR1 LGHDT, CDR2 YNNKEL (reference sequence). The CDR3 consists of 13 residues. V was cut by 4 bases and J by 2 bases, with 9 bases left in between. CDR3 sequence (DNA): TGTGCCAGCAGCCCCAACGAAGCCTACGAGCAGTACTTC. Translated: CASSPNEAYEQYF.

Only a few counts were recorded for this clonotype. This rearrangement joins TRBV18 to TRBJ1-1; D gene uncertain. The germline V gene has CDR1 KGHSH and CDR2 LQKENI. The CDR3 runs to 13 residues. V was pared by 3 bases and J by 7 bases, with 12 bases between. Here the CDR3 reads CASSPDGSNEAFF. The CDR3 nucleotides are TGTGCCAGCTCACCCGATGGAAGTAATGAAGCTTTCTTT.

This clonotype was observed a few times. This sequence joins TRBV11-1 and TRBJ2-1; 9 positions match TRBD2. The germline V gene has CDR1 SGHAT and CDR2 FQDESV (reference sequence). The CDR3 contains 15 residues. The V and J ends lost 6 bases and 2 bases, in that order; junction bases with no gene match: 5. In DNA, the CDR3 is TGTGCCAGCAGAGAGCGGGAGGTCCCCTACAATGAGCAGTTCTTC. This encodes CASREREVPYNEQFF. The full variable domain, rest sourced from reference TRBV11-1 and TRBJ2-1, is EAEVAQSPRYKITEKSQAVAFWCDPISGHATLYWYRQILGQGPELLVQFQDESVVDDSQLPKDRFSAERLKGVDSTLKIQPAELGDSAMYLCASREREVPYNEQFFGPGTRLTVL.

A single count supports this clonotype. This rearrangement joins TRBV4-2 to TRBJ1-4; tentative D call: TRBD1 (6 bases). V was pared by 5 bases and J by 4 bases, with 20 bases between. This CDR3 region has 17 residues. The germline gives CDR1 LGHNA, CDR2 YNFKEQ. CDR3 sequence reads: CASSVSGTRVLNEKLFF. CDR3 in DNA: TGTGCCAGCAGCGTTTCCGGGACACGAGTACTTAATGAAAAACTGTTTTTT.

A word on this clonotype: A single base separates this from a much larger clone, so it may be a read error. The chain joins TRBV29-1 to TRBJ2-7; D possibly corresponds to TRBD1 (5 bases). V dropped 4 bases and J dropped 3 bases, with 13 bases sitting between them. Germline CDR1 is SQVTM and CDR2 is ANQGSEA. The length of the CDR3 is 13 residues. For the CDR3, the DNA is TGCAGCGTTGGGGGCAGGGCGAACTACGAGCAGTACTTC. Amino acid sequence: CSVGGRANYEQYF.

The chain uses TRBV7-2 and TRBJ2-3, with D unclear. V was cut by 2 bases and J by 3 bases, with 6 bases left in between. The CDR3 spans 13 residues. The germline CDR1 and CDR2 sequences are SGHTA and FQGNSA. The CDR3 nucleotides are TGTGCCAGCAGCTTAACAGCGACAGATACGCAGTATTTT. Translation: CASSLTATDTQYF.

Within the sample, this clonotype is medium-sized (0.01 to 0.1%). The gene calls are TRBV5-1 and TRBJ1-1, with unresolved D. This CDR3 comprises 14 residues. The V and J ends lost 2 bases and 6 bases respectively, with 14 bases between them. CDR1 is SGHRS and CDR2 is YFSETQ in the germline V gene. As DNA, the CDR3 is TGCGCCAGCAGCTTAAGGACGGCTAACGCTGAAGCTTTCTTT. Residues: CASSLRTANAEAFF. Drawing the rest from reference TRBV5-1 and TRBJ1-1, the complete variable domain is KAGVTQTPRYLIKTRGQQVTLSCSPISGHRSVSWYQQTPGQGLQFLFEYFSETQRNKGNFPGRFSGRQFSNSRSEMNVSTLELGDSALYLCASSLRTANAEAFFGQGTRLTVV.

This clonotype was found a few times. The chain links TRBV24-1 to TRBJ2-7, with TRBD2 matching over 10 bases. In germline, CDR1 is KGHDR, CDR2 SFDVKD. There are 14 residues in the CDR3. V lost 7 bases, J lost 5 bases, and 7 bases stayed unmatched. CDR3 amino acids: CATSQAGGPHEQYF. Written as DNA, the CDR3 is TGTGCCACCAGCCAAGCGGGAGGGCCGCACGAGCAGTACTTC.

J is TRBJ2-1 and V is TRBV15; 8 bases fit TRBD2. Germline V gene lookup returns CDR1 LNHNV and CDR2 YYDKDF (reference sequence). CDR3 size: 16 residues. V was clipped by 4 bases and J by 5 bases; unmatched bases: 10. CDR3 sequence (DNA): TGTGCCACCAGCACAGACGGCGGGAGGCCCGACAATGAGCAGTTCTTC. It yields the protein CATSTDGGRPDNEQFF.

This clonotype was recorded a few times. The V and J genes are TRBV20-1 and TRBJ2-5; the match to TRBD1 covers 8 bases. The CDR3 runs to 13 residues. V trimming: 5 bases; J trimming: 1 base; junction bases outside the gene matches: 3. Germline V gene lookup returns CDR1 DFQATT and CDR2 SNEGSKA (reference sequence). The CDR3 DNA reads as TGCAGTGCTCAACAGGGGGTCCAAGAGACCCAGTACTTC. Protein sequence: CSAQQGVQETQYF.

The chain recombines TRBV29-1 with TRBJ2-1; 8 bases map to TRBD1. The J call is uncertain, as TRBJ2-5 better fits the DNA end. CDR3 length: 14 residues. Looked up from germline, CDR1 is SQVTM and CDR2 is ANQGSEA. The CDR3 nucleotides are TGCAGCGTTGAGGACAGGGTTGTCCGTGAGACCCAGTACTTC. It codes for CSVEDRVVRETQYF.

This clonotype occurred a few times. The chain is built from TRBV29-1 and TRBJ2-3; D ambiguous. Per the germline V gene, CDR1 is SQVTM and CDR2 is ANQGSEA. There are 14 residues in the CDR3. Between the trimmed V and J ends, which lost 4 bases and 0 bases, there was a span of 11 bases. The CDR3 DNA follows: TGCAGCGTTGGTCGGGCCTCTAGCACAGATACGCAGTATTTT. Protein: CSVGRASSTDTQYF.

This clonotype has just a few counts. The chain has TRBV20-1 and TRBJ2-7, with unresolved D. This CDR3 is 12 amino acids long. Trimming stripped 2 bases from V and 3 bases from J, with 8 bases between. From germline, CDR1 is DFQATT and CDR2 SNEGSKA (reference sequence). CDR3 DNA sequence: TGCAGTGCTAGAAGATATGACTACGAGCAGTACTTC. Encoded protein: CSARRYDYEQYF.

The CDR3 region has the DNA TGTGCCAGCAGCCAAGAGGGTTCGGCTAGCGGGAGGGAAATTACGCAGTATTTT. Encoded protein: CASSQEGSASGREITQYF. The chain has TRBV4-2 and TRBJ2-3; 12 positions agree with TRBD2. In germline, CDR1 is LGHNA, CDR2 YNFKEQ. V was pared by 0 bases and J by 8 bases, with 12 bases of the junction left unmatched. The CDR3 consists of 18 residues.

The chain carries TRBV11-2 and TRBJ2-3, with D perhaps given as TRBD1 or TRBD2 (5 bases each). The CDR3 is made up of 16 amino acids. The V gene lost 5 bases and the J gene lost 3 bases, with 18 bases spanning the gap. Germline V gene sequence: CDR1 SGHAT, CDR2 FQNNGV. The CDR3 region has the DNA TGTGCCAGCAGCGCGTACCCCGGGACGGGAACAGATACGCAGTATTTT. This codes for CASSAYPGTGTDTQYF.

This sequence joins TRBV2 and TRBJ1-6; 7 bases match TRBD1. The V gene's germline CDR1 is SNHLY and CDR2 FYNNEI. The CDR3 loop spans 15 amino acids. V trimming: 9 bases; J trimming: 5 bases; junction bases outside the gene matches: 10. The CDR3 here is CARRSGQENNSPLHF. In DNA form, the CDR3 reads TGTGCCAGAAGATCTGGACAGGAAAATAATTCACCCCTCCACTTT.

The chain employs TRBV4-3 and TRBJ2-3; 10 bases are a match to TRBD2. The germline CDR1 and CDR2 sequences are LGHNA and YSLEER. V was pared by 1 base and J by 4 bases, with 8 bases of the junction left unmatched. CDR3 size: 17 residues. The CDR3 DNA follows: TGCGCCAGCAGCCAAGCCCCAGTAGCGGGAGGTGCAGATACGCAGTATTTT. This translates into CASSQAPVAGGADTQYF.

This clonotype was seen many times. The gene calls are TRBV18 and TRBJ2-5; D is unclear. V gave up 6 bases and J gave up 5 bases, with 16 bases separating them. Germline V CDR1 and CDR2: KGHSH, LQKENI. CDR3 length: 14 residues. CDR3 region: CASSPGQTRETQYF. The CDR3 DNA reads as TGTGCCAGCTCCCCCGGCCAAACCCGGGAGACCCAGTACTTC.

The chain recombines TRBV19 with TRBJ2-1, with 9 bases that match TRBD1. CDR3 length: 15 residues. The J segment lost 8 bases and the V segment lost 7 bases, leaving 12 bases of the junction unmatched. Germline V gene data show CDR1 as LNHDA and CDR2 as SQIVND (reference sequence). As DNA, the CDR3 is TGTGCCAGTAAAATAGGGACAGGGACGTCCCATGAGCAGTTCTTC. It encodes CASKIGTGTSHEQFF. Complete variable domain (other parts from reference TRBV19 and TRBJ2-1): DGGITQSPKYLFRKEGQNVTLSCEQNLNHDAMYWYRQDPGQGLRLIYYSQIVNDFQKGDIAEGYSVSREKKESFPLTVTSAQKNPTAFYLCASKIGTGTSHEQFFGPGTRLTVL.

This clonotype occurred a few times. The chain is built from TRBV3-1 and TRBJ1-4; D not certain. The CDR3 is 15 amino acids. Between the trimmed V and J ends, which lost 6 bases and 3 bases, there was a span of 14 bases. CDR1 is LGHDT and CDR2 is YNNKEL in the germline V gene (reference sequence). The CDR3 DNA sequence: TGTGCCAGCAGTTCCGACCGGACGCCTAATGAAAAACTGTTTTTT. This encodes CASSSDRTPNEKLFF.

The chain couples TRBV29-1 to TRBJ2-5; D gene uncertain. The J call may be in error: the DNA end matches TRBJ2-7 better. This CDR3 region has 11 residues. Germline V CDR1 and CDR2: SQVTM, ANQGSEA. CDR3 DNA sequence: TGCAGCGCCGTTATGTCCTACGAGCAGTACTTC. Its protein is CSAVMSYEQYF.

This chain uses TRBV14 with TRBJ1-4, with no clear D. The CDR3 consists of 13 residues. The V end was cut by 1 base, the J end by 7 bases, with 7 bases between. CDR1 and CDR2 (germline): SGHDN, FVKESK. The DNA for the CDR3 is TGTGCCAGCAGCCAAGGATACGCTGAAAAACTGTTTTTT. It encodes CASSQGYAEKLFF.